What follows are 16 T cell receptor beta chains derived from one specimen sequenced in a study of memory CD4+ T cells and cytomegalovirus serostatus. Produced via immunoSEQ multiplex PCR; TCRdb's table is partial and in-frame only. The table records about 48,000 clones, around 80% of them present only once. Single viable CD3+CD4+CD8-CD45RO+ cells were sorted as the memory CD4+ T cells. The specimen sequenced was memory CD4+ T cells from blood. These receptors were taken from an adult in good health and CMV-seronegative.

This chain links TRBV30 with TRBJ1-1; the D is unclear. The ends were cut back, 4 bases at V and 4 bases at J, with 13 bases in the middle. The CDR3 spans 13 residues. Germline loops: CDR1 GTSNPN, CDR2 SVGIG (reference sequence). In nucleotides, the CDR3 is TGTGCCTGGAATAGACTTTCTTCCACTGAAGCTTTCTTT. It codes for CAWNRLSSTEAFF.

CDR3 in amino acids: CASSSGTLHSPLHF. In nucleotides, the CDR3 is TGCGCCAGCAGCTCGGGGACCCTACATTCACCCCTCCACTTT. The rearrangement joins TRBV5-1 to TRBJ1-6; tentative D call: TRBD1 (5 bases). Germline lookup yields CDR1 SGHRS and CDR2 YFSETQ. Trimming pared 3 bases from V and 8 bases from J, leaving 12 bases between. The CDR3 is 14 amino acids.

This clone was recorded a few times. The J gene is TRBJ2-3, the V gene TRBV18; weak D call: TRBD1 (5 bases). Trimming left V 6 bases short and J 2 bases short, with 15 bases between. The germline CDR1 and CDR2 sequences are KGHSH and LQKENI. The CDR3 runs 15 residues. In DNA form, the CDR3 reads TGTGCCAGCTCGCTCAATCAGGGCTACACAGATACGCAGTATTTT. Translation gives CASSLNQGYTDTQYF.

The rearrangement links TRBV30 to TRBJ1-5; 7 bases fit TRBD1. V shed 4 bases and J 4 bases; nucleotides not matched to a gene: 4. Germline V gene data show CDR1 as GTSNPN and CDR2 as SVGIG (reference sequence). This CDR3 is built from 13 residues. For the CDR3, the DNA is TGTGCCTGGACAGGGGGGCCGAATCAGCCCCAGCATTTT. Protein: CAWTGGPNQPQHF.

The chain couples TRBV7-2 to TRBJ1-2; TRBD1 matches 7 bases. J lost 1 base, V lost 5 bases, and 13 bases had no gene match. Germline V CDR1 and CDR2: SGHTA, FQGNSA. The length of the CDR3 is 17 residues. The CDR3 spells CASSRTARGGINYGYTF. In DNA, the CDR3 is TGTGCCAGCAGCCGAACGGCCAGGGGGGGAATTAACTATGGCTACACCTTC.

This clone appeared a few times. The chain links TRBV11-2 to TRBJ2-3; 7 bases are a match to TRBD2. The CDR3 is 17 residues long. The V gene's germline CDR1 is SGHAT and CDR2 FQNNGV. The trim removed 0 bases at V and 0 bases at J, leaving 6 bases unmatched. The CDR3 DNA reads TGTGCCAGCAGCTTAGAACTCCTAGCGGCTAGCACAGATACGCAGTATTTT. It translates to CASSLELLAASTDTQYF.

This clone was detected a few times. The chain links TRBV5-6 to TRBJ2-1; 12 bases are a match to TRBD2. The CDR3 sequence is 17 residues long. Germline CDR1 reads SGHDT; CDR2 reads YYEEEE. V lost 3 bases to trimming and J lost 4 bases; unmatched junction nucleotides: 8. This chain's CDR3 is CASSSLGGTSGYNEQFF. As DNA, the CDR3 is TGTGCCAGCAGCTCCCTGGGCGGGACTAGCGGGTACAATGAGCAGTTCTTC.

The V gene is TRBV30, the J gene TRBJ2-5; 7 bases are shared with TRBD1. The CDR3 is 14 residues long. The germline V gene encodes CDR1 GTSNPN and CDR2 SVGIG (reference sequence). The junction had 8 bases not matched to a gene; V was cut back by 5 bases and J by 2 bases. The CDR3 DNA reads TGTGCCTGGGGCACAGGGGCCAAACAAGAGACCCAGTACTTC. Translation gives CAWGTGAKQETQYF.

This rearrangement joins TRBV5-1 to TRBJ2-7; tentative D call: TRBD1 (6 bases). There are 15 residues in the CDR3. V lost 4 bases and J 0 bases, leaving 14 bases between the germline ends. Germline CDR1 is SGHRS and CDR2 is YFSETQ. The CDR3 coding sequence is TGCGCCAGCAGCCCGACAGGTTATAGCTCCTACGAGCAGTACTTC. It encodes CASSPTGYSSYEQYF.

The V and J genes are TRBV5-6 and TRBJ2-2; D could derive from TRBD1 or TRBD2 (5 bases each). V lost 0 bases and J 6 bases, leaving 21 bases between the germline ends. This CDR3 is built from 18 residues. Germline V gene data show CDR1 as SGHDT and CDR2 as YYEEEE. CDR3 amino acids: CASSLAGSGAAYSGELFF. The DNA of the CDR3 is TGTGCCAGCAGCTTGGCGGGGTCTGGGGCCGCGTACTCCGGGGAGCTGTTTTTT.

The V and J genes are TRBV25-1 and TRBJ2-5, with D perhaps TRBD1 (5 bases). Germline-derived CDR1 and CDR2 are MGHDK and SYGVNS. The CDR3 has 16 amino acids. Between the trimmed V and J ends, which lost 2 bases and 1 base, there was a span of 14 bases. The CDR3 protein is CASSEGDTGFQETQYF. Here the CDR3 DNA reads TGTGCCAGCAGTGAAGGAGACACAGGATTCCAAGAGACCCAGTACTTC. Drawing the rest from reference TRBV25-1 and TRBJ2-5, the complete variable domain is EADIYQTPRYLVIGTGKKITLECSQTMGHDKMYWYQQDPGMELHLIHYSYGVNSTEKGDLSSESTVSRIRTEHFPLTLESARPSHTSQYLCASSEGDTGFQETQYFGPGTRLLVL.

The rearrangement joins TRBV28 to TRBJ1-2; TRBD1 matches 7 bases. CDR3 length: 16 residues. Germline CDR1 and CDR2: MDHEN and SYDVKM. Losses at the gene ends were 5 bases for V and 1 base for J; bases not matched to a gene: 10. The CDR3 spells CASSTPTGNLNYGYTF. CDR3 in DNA: TGTGCCAGCAGTACCCCGACAGGGAACCTTAACTATGGCTACACCTTC.

This sequence joins TRBV5-1 and TRBJ2-7, with a possible D match to TRBD2 (6 bases). Germline-derived CDR1 and CDR2 are SGHRS and YFSETQ. V gave up 5 bases and J gave up 1 base, with 16 bases separating them. CDR3 length: 15 residues. This chain's CDR3 is CASRRDFSASYEQYF. The DNA of the CDR3 is TGCGCCAGCAGACGGGACTTCAGCGCGTCCTACGAGCAGTACTTC. Combining the CDR3 with reference TRBV5-1 and TRBJ2-7 gives the whole variable domain KAGVTQTPRYLIKTRGQQVTLSCSPISGHRSVSWYQQTPGQGLQFLFEYFSETQRNKGNFPGRFSGRQFSNSRSEMNVSTLELGDSALYLCASRRDFSASYEQYFGPGTRLTVT.

This clone was detected a few times. The chain employs TRBV19 and TRBJ1-1, with no clear D. V was clipped by 1 base and J by 1 base, with 7 bases between them. Germline V gene lookup returns CDR1 LNHDA and CDR2 SQIVND (reference sequence). The CDR3 runs to 14 residues. CDR3 sequence reads: CASSIARQNTEAFF. CDR3 nucleotide sequence: TGTGCCAGTAGTATAGCACGGCAGAACACTGAAGCTTTCTTT.

The chain's CDR3 is CASSPSVGVAGYTF. Here the CDR3 DNA reads TGTGCCAGCAGCCCCTCCGTGGGGGTCGCTGGCTACACCTTC. The V and J genes are TRBV28 and TRBJ1-2, with D possibly TRBD1 on 5 matching bases. This CDR3 comprises 14 residues. V lost 6 bases and J 7 bases, leaving 18 bases between the germline ends. From germline, CDR1 is MDHEN and CDR2 SYDVKM.

This clone was recorded only once. The chain recombines TRBV5-1 with TRBJ2-5; D unresolved. The length of the CDR3 is 14 residues. The germline V gene encodes CDR1 SGHRS and CDR2 YFSETQ. Trimming shortened V by 5 bases and J by 0 bases, and 11 bases separated the two germline ends. The CDR3 DNA is TGCGCCAGCAGAGGGCCTTCGTACCAAGAGACCCAGTACTTC. Translated: CASRGPSYQETQYF.